This T cell receptor beta chain was captured by sequencing in a study of blood T cell repertoires in COVID-19. Overall study context: Italy, Spain and the United States were the sources of the convalescent and acute COVID-19 samples. PBMCs, B-cell-depleted T cells, or T cells provided the cDNA or gDNA that made up the material.

Per the original data handling: Reference gene primer amplification gave nucleated cell count estimates. TCRdb's table, derived via immunoSEQ multiplex PCR, lists solely in-frame clones and lacks some. V and J calls and clone size are copied from that table; D and trimming were computed from the DNA. Of about 98,000 clones listed, about 91% are singletons. This CDR3 comprises 14 residues. V lost 0 bases and J 2 bases, leaving 8 bases between the germline ends. Germline CDR1 is SGDLS and CDR2 is YYNGEE. J is TRBJ2-5 and V is TRBV9, with a tentative D call TRBD1 (6 bases). The sequenced sample consisted of peripheral blood. This sequence originates from a man between 18 and 35 years old with acute or convalescent COVID-19. CDR3 coding DNA: TGTGCCAGCAGCGTAGTAGGGGGACAAGAGACCCAGTACTTC. It is translated as CASSVVGGQETQYF.